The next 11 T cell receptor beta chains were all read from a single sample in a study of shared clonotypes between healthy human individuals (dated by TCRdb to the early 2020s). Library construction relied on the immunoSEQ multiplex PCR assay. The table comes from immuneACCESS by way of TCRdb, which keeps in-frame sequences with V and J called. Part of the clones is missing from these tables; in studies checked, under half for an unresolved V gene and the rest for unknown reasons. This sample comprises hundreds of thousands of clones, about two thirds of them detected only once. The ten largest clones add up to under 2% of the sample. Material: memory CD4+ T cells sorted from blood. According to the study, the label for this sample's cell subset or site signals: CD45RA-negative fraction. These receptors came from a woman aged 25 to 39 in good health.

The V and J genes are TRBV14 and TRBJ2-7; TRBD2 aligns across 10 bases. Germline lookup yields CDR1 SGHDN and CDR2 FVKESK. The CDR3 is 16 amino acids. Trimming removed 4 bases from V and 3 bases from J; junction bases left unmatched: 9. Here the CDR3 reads CASSPVGGLAFYEQYF. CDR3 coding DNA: TGTGCCAGCAGCCCGGTGGGGGGACTAGCGTTCTACGAGCAGTACTTC.

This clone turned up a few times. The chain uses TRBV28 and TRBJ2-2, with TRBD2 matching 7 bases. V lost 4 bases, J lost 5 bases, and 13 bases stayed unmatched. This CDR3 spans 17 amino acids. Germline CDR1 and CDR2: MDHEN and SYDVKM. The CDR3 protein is CASSSPRGGRRTGELFF. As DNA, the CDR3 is TGTGCCAGCAGTTCCCCCCGGGGAGGGAGGAGAACCGGGGAGCTGTTTTTT.

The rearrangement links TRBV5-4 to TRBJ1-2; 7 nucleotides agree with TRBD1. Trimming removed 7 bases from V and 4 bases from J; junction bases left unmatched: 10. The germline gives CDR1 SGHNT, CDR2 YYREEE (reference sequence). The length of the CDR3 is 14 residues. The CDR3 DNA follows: TGTGCCAGCTCTCCCGGACAGGAGGTCTATGGCTACACCTTC. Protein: CASSPGQEVYGYTF.

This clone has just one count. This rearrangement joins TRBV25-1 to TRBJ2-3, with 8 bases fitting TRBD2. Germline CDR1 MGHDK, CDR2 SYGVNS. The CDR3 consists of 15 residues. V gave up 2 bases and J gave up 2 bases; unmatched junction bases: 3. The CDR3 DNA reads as TGTGCCAGCAGTGAAACGGGAGGGCCCACAGATACGCAGTATTTT. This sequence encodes CASSETGGPTDTQYF.

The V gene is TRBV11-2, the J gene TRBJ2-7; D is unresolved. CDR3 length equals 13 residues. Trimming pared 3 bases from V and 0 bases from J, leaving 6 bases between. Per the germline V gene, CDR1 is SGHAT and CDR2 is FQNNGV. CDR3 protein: CASSLVLSYEQYF. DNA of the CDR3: TGTGCCAGCAGCTTGGTCCTCTCCTACGAGCAGTACTTC. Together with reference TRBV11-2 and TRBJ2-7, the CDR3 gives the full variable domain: EAGVAQSPRYKIIEKRQSVAFWCNPISGHATLYWYQQILGQGPKLLIQFQNNGVVDDSQLPKDRFSAERLKGVDSTLKIQPAKLEDSAVYLCASSLVLSYEQYFGPGTRLTVT.

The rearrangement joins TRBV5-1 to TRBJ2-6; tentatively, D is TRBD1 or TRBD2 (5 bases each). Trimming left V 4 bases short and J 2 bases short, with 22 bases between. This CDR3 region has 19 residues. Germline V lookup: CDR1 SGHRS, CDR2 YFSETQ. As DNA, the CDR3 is TGCGCCAGCAGCGGCATGGGGGTCGTAAGGGCCCCTGGGGCCAACGTCCTGACTTTC. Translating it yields CASSGMGVVRAPGANVLTF.

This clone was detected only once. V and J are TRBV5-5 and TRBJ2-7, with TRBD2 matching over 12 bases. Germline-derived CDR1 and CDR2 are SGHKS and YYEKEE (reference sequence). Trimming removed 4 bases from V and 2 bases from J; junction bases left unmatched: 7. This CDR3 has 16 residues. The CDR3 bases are TGTGCCAGCAGCCGGGGCCTAGCGGGAGGGCCCTACGAGCAGTACTTC. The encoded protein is CASSRGLAGGPYEQYF.

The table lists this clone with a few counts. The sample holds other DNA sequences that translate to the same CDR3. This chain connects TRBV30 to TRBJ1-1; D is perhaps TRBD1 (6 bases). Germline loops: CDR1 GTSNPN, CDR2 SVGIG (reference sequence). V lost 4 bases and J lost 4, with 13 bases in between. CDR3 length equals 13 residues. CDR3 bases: TGTGCCTGGAACAGGGATTTGGGCACTGAAGCTTTCTTT. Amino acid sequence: CAWNRDLGTEAFF.

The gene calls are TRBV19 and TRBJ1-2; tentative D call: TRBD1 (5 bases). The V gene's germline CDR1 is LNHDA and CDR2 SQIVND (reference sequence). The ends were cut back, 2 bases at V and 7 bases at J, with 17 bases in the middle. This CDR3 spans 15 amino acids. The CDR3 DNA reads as TGTGCCAGTAGTATATCTGACAGCAGATCCAGTGGCTACACCTTC. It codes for CASSISDSRSSGYTF.

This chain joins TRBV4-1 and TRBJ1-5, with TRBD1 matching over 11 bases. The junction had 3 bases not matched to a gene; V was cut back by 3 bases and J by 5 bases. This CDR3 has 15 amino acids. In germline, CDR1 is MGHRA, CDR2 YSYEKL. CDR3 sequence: CASSQGTGGYQPQHF. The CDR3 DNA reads TGCGCCAGCAGCCAGGGGACAGGGGGTTATCAGCCCCAGCATTTT.

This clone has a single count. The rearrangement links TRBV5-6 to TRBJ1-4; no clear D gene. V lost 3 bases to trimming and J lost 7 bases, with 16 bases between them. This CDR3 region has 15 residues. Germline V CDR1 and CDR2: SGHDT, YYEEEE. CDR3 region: CASSSRTLSGEKLFF. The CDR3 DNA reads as TGTGCCAGCAGCTCTCGGACCCTATCGGGTGAAAAACTGTTTTTT.